This T cell receptor beta chain was recorded in a study of a mutant IDH1 vaccine in newly diagnosed glioma. At the level of the study: Initiation of the vaccine course occurred 4-6 weeks after radiotherapy alone, or alongside temozolomide cycles. Patients arrived already treated with radiotherapy, temozolomide, or both, most having had both.

The V gene lost 1 base and the J gene lost 2 bases, with 11 bases spanning the gap. CDR3 length: 15 residues. Germline V gene sequence: CDR1 SGHTA, CDR2 FQGNSA. Time point of the sample: week 5, during vaccination. The content of each vaccine dose was 300 ug of mutant IDH1 20-mer peptide, and topical imiquimod accompanied it. Those who donated had recent WHO grade 3 or 4 IDH1-mutant, ATRX-lost astrocytomas. TCRdb keeps only in-frame clones here, not all; method: immunoSEQ multiplex PCR. The data show nearly 55,000 clones, approximately 82% seen once. The sample holds one count of this clone. The antigen remains unidentified.

The chain has TRBV7-2 and TRBJ1-1, with D possibly TRBD1 on 6 matching bases. The starting material was PBMCs, obtained from a glioma patient whose treatment included an IDH1 peptide vaccine. This TCR was sampled from a man in his thirties or forties with glioma. Written as DNA, the CDR3 is TGTGCCAGCAGCTTAGATGGGGGCCTCAACACTGAAGCTTTCTTT. It codes for CASSLDGGLNTEAFF.